This T cell receptor beta chain stems from a study of blood T cell repertoires in COVID-19. For the study at large: The United States, Italy and Spain provided the acute and convalescent COVID-19 samples. PBMCs, B-cell-depleted T cells, or T cells were the source of the cDNA or gDNA that made up the material.

The CDR3 is 14 residues long. Losses at the gene ends were 1 base for V and 14 bases for J; bases not matched to a gene: 8. Germline V gene lookup returns CDR1 MDHEN and CDR2 SYDVKM. Authors' analysis steps: Estimates of nucleated cell counts were drawn from the amplification of reference gene primers. Profiled with immunoSEQ multiplex PCR; TCRdb holds only in-frame clones, not every one. The DNA gave D and trimming, while V, J and clone size come from that table. The table has 60,000 to 80,000 clones, 84% seen once. This clone has more than one count but fewer than ten. The sample was peripheral blood. This sequence originates from a man aged 50 to 59 with active COVID-19. The chain employs TRBV28 and TRBJ1-6; 7 nucleotides line up with TRBD1. The CDR3 spells CASSLSKTGWSLHF. CDR3 nucleotide sequence: TGTGCCAGCAGTTTATCCAAGACAGGGTGGTCCCTCCACTTT.